This T cell receptor beta chain was retrieved from a study of identical twins. This clonotype has only a few counts. Its antigen is unknown. MiXCR was run by TCRdb on the 5' RACE reads, yielding one entry per CDR3 protein. The sample consists of about 900,000 distinct CDR3 sequences, about 12% of them appearing once. The CDR3 loop spans 14 amino acids. The V gene lost 1 base and the J gene lost 6 bases, with 13 bases spanning the gap. Germline V gene lookup returns CDR1 SGHTS and CDR2 YDEGEE. General study points: Fewer insertions were carried by abundant cord blood beta clonotypes, but none was seen in memory repertoires.

Another study also made use of these data, one on yellow fever vaccine responses in identical twins.

The source of this sequence is a young woman in good health. The gene calls are TRBV5-8 and TRBJ1-1; D is unresolved. What was sequenced was PBMCs. CDR3 sequence (DNA): TGTGCCAGCAGCTTGTCTCGAGGATGGGCTGAAGCTTTCTTT. Translated: CASSLSRGWAEAFF.